This T cell receptor beta chain is from a study of T cell repertoires in cytomegalovirus infection. Study-level information: In public TCR beta signatures, there were indications of both CMV infection and matching HLA type.

In TCRdb, the reads were re-called with MiXCR into one record per CDR3 protein. The sample consists of more than 300,000 distinct CDR3 sequences, about 32% of them appearing once. Germline V gene sequence: CDR1 SGHVS, CDR2 FNYEAQ. CDR3 length: 13 amino acids. Deletions cut 4 bases from V and 5 bases from J, with 9 bases between. Comment on this clonotype: Its antigen remains unknown.

This receptor was taken from a human donor in good health (CMV status not recorded). Some clones in this sample may be carry-over from other donors' samples. V usage is TRBV7-6 and J usage is TRBJ2-1; D ambiguous. This specimen consisted of cultured PBMCs, obtained from culture after CMV antigen stimulation. CDR3 region: CASSYGANNEQFF. The CDR3, as DNA: TGTGCCAGCAGCTACGGAGCCAACAATGAGCAGTTCTTC.